This T cell receptor (beta chain) was recovered during a study of regulatory T cells in long-lasting Graves disease. On the study more broadly: Over 5 years on antithyroid drugs plus positive TSH receptor antibodies marked Graves' disease as persistent.

In this sample, this clonotype turned up many times. Its antigen is undetermined. This CDR3 is 14 amino acids long. Trimming cost V 1 base and J 3 bases, with 9 bases left between them. Germline CDR1 reads LNHDA; CDR2 reads SQIVND (reference sequence). Study results and caveats: Gene preferences differed: TRBV28, TRBJ1-2, TRBJ2-5 in persistent cases. The small sample size may have reduced accuracy. It was peripheral blood alone, not thyroid tissue, that was studied.

Through Arm-PCR of CDR3 regions and iRepertoire HTBI primers, TCR beta libraries were built. TCRdb fed the multiplex PCR reads into MiXCR, producing one record per CDR3 protein. The sample yields around 430,000 distinct CDR3 sequences, approximately 23% seen once. Indicated time point: persistent/refractory GD, antithyroid drugs over 5 years with positive TRAb. Extracted PBMC RNA gave rise to the TCR library. The gene calls are TRBV19 and TRBJ1-2, with D possibly TRBD1 on 5 matching bases. Material: peripheral blood mononuclear cells (PBMCs), obtained when the disease was refractory, from a patient treated with antithyroid drugs. This sequence was found in a female donor with Graves disease. CDR3 sequence: CASSIGEGYYGYTF. CDR3 sequence (DNA): TGTGCCAGTAGTATAGGGGAGGGGTACTATGGCTACACCTTC. Based on the CDR3 plus reference TRBV19 and TRBJ1-2, the full variable domain is DGGITQSPKYLFRKEGQNVTLSCEQNLNHDAMYWYRQDPGQGLRLIYYSQIVNDFQKGDIAEGYSVSREKKESFPLTVTSAQKNPTAFYLCASSIGEGYYGYTFGSGTRLTVV.